What follows are 21 T cell receptor beta chains derived from one specimen sequenced in a study of T-cell reconstitution after alpha-beta-depleted transplantation in children. Using unique molecular identifiers, the investigators prepared the TCRbeta library. In TCRdb, the PCR reads were re-called with MiXCR into one record per CDR3 protein. The top ten hold around 5.3% of the sample, which has 750,000 to 950,000 distinct CDR3 sequences, roughly 15% seen once. The sequencing used PBMCs, mostly from graft donor cells, collected 360 days after TCRalphabeta/CD19-depleted stem cell transplant. The receptors originated from a male patient younger than 18 who had a stem cell transplant for acute lymphoblastic leukemia, so the T cells may come from the graft donor.

The V and J genes are TRBV6-1 and TRBJ2-7; 11 bases fit TRBD2. V lost 1 base and J lost 3; bases outside the gene matches: 2. This CDR3 contains 15 residues. Germline assignment: CDR1 MNHNS and CDR2 SASEGT. CDR3 in amino acids: CASSEEGTSGYEQYF. The CDR3, as DNA: TGTGCCAGCAGTGAAGAAGGGACTAGCGGCTACGAGCAGTACTTC.

V usage is TRBV27 and J usage is TRBJ2-5; tentative D call: TRBD2 (6 bases). Per germline, CDR1 MNHEY and CDR2 SMNVEV (reference sequence). This CDR3 is built from 13 residues. V lost 5 bases and J lost 7, with 14 bases in between. Here the CDR3 reads CASSPGRLGTQYF. The CDR3, as DNA: TGTGCCAGCAGTCCGGGGAGGTTGGGGACCCAGTACTTC.

The chain carries TRBV7-6 and TRBJ2-5; 8 bases match TRBD1. Germline V gives CDR1 SGHVS, CDR2 FNYEAQ. The CDR3 is made up of 16 amino acids. V lost 1 base to trimming and J lost 4 bases; unmatched junction nucleotides: 8. CDR3 DNA: TGTGCCAGCAGCTTAGGACAGGGGATGCTCGGAGAGACCCAGTACTTC. This codes for CASSLGQGMLGETQYF.

This clonotype was seen only a few times. The V and J genes are TRBV12-3 or TRBV12-4 and TRBJ2-7; 16 bases are a match to TRBD2. The CDR3 spans 17 residues. V was clipped by 5 bases and J by 6 bases; unmatched bases: 10. Written as DNA, the CDR3 is TGTGCCAGCAGTAGTCGTCCGGGACTAGCGGGAGGGCGCGAGCAGTACTTC. As protein: CASSSRPGLAGGREQYF.

This chain links TRBV6-2 or TRBV6-3 with TRBJ2-4; TRBD2 agrees at 7 bases. V lost 2 bases, J lost 0 bases, and 7 bases stayed unmatched. The CDR3 has 17 amino acids. CDR1 is MNHEY and CDR2 is SVGEGT in the germline V gene. DNA of the CDR3: TGTGCCAGCAGTTACGAACCTAGCGGATTAGCCAAAAACATTCAGTACTTC. Translation: CASSYEPSGLAKNIQYF.

The CDR3 loop reads CASSLRQGNYEQYF. The CDR3, as DNA: TGTGCCAGCAGTTTAAGGCAGGGAAACTACGAGCAGTACTTC. The chain carries TRBV12-3 or TRBV12-4 and TRBJ2-7; maybe TRBD1 (5 bases). V was cut by 2 bases and J by 3 bases, with 11 bases left in between. This CDR3 has 14 amino acids.

This clonotype showed up just a few times. This chain connects TRBV24-1 to TRBJ1-2; D not certain. This CDR3 contains 14 residues. Germline V gene sequence: CDR1 KGHDR, CDR2 SFDVKD. V lost 1 base and J lost 2, with 7 bases in between. CDR3 sequence: CATSDFPGNYGYTF. Written as DNA, the CDR3 is TGTGCCACCAGTGATTTTCCGGGAAACTATGGCTACACCTTC.

The chain employs TRBV20-1 and TRBJ2-1; TRBD2 matches at 8 bases. From germline, CDR1 is DFQATT and CDR2 SNEGSKA (reference sequence). This CDR3 comprises 15 residues. V shed 0 bases and J 2 bases; nucleotides not matched to a gene: 3. CDR3 region: CSARDREGPYNEQFF. The CDR3 nucleotides are TGCAGTGCTAGAGATCGGGAGGGCCCCTACAATGAGCAGTTCTTC.

The CDR3 protein is CSVSRDSSRGLFF. CDR3 sequence (DNA): TGCAGCGTTTCCCGGGACAGCAGCAGGGGACTGTTTTTT. The gene calls are TRBV29-1 and TRBJ1-4, with 7 bases that match TRBD1. CDR3 length: 13 amino acids. Germline V gene data show CDR1 as SQVTM and CDR2 as ANQGSEA. The J segment lost 13 bases and the V segment lost 5 bases, leaving 13 bases of the junction unmatched.

This chain connects TRBV3-1 to TRBJ2-5; D may be TRBD1 (6 bases). The CDR3 has 16 amino acids. The germline gives CDR1 LGHDT, CDR2 YNNKEL (reference sequence). Trimming removed 2 bases at V and 5 bases at J, with 18 bases between. CDR3 residues: CASSQSVRGPQETQYF. The CDR3 nucleotides read TGTGCCAGCAGCCAAAGTGTCAGGGGACCTCAGGAGACCCAGTACTTC.

The V call is TRBV19, the J call TRBJ1-2; D unclear. Germline CDR1 reads LNHDA; CDR2 reads SQIVND (reference sequence). The V and J ends lost 5 bases and 2 bases respectively, with 9 bases between them. There are 13 residues in the CDR3. CDR3 nucleotide sequence: TGTGCCAGTAGTGTCGAGGTGAACTATGGCTACACCTTC. It is translated as CASSVEVNYGYTF.

This clonotype has more than one count but fewer than ten. This chain joins TRBV1 and TRBJ2-2; TRBD2 is the table's D call and was not checked against the DNA. TRBV1 is termed a pseudogene. The CDR3 is made up of 19 amino acids. CDR3 nucleotide sequence: TGCACCAGCAGCCAAGCTTTAGGGAGGGTGCACCTCAACACCGGGGAGCTGTTTTTT. The encoded protein is CTSSQALGRVHLNTGELFF.

The V and J genes are TRBV5-5 and TRBJ2-5, with 12 bases fitting TRBD2. Germline CDR1 is SGHKS and CDR2 is YYEKEE (reference sequence). V dropped 0 bases and J dropped 3; count of bases not matched to a gene: 9. This CDR3 spans 18 amino acids. The CDR3 loop reads CASSLGWTSGTSKETQYF. In DNA form, the CDR3 reads TGTGCCAGCAGCTTGGGGTGGACTAGCGGGACCTCGAAAGAGACCCAGTACTTC.

At least ten counts were recorded for this clonotype. The chain carries TRBV2 and TRBJ2-1, with D perhaps matching TRBD2 (5 bases). This CDR3 spans 13 amino acids. Looked up from germline, CDR1 is SNHLY and CDR2 is FYNNEI. V was shortened by 8 bases and J by 4 bases, with 12 bases between the two germline ends. The CDR3 loop reads CASPGGRYNEQFF. In DNA form, the CDR3 reads TGTGCCAGCCCCGGAGGTAGATACAATGAGCAGTTCTTC.

The chain carries TRBV7-2 and TRBJ2-1; tentatively, D is TRBD2 (6 bases). Looked up from germline, CDR1 is SGHTA and CDR2 is FQGNSA. This CDR3 has 13 residues. The germline V and J ends were trimmed by 5 bases and 5 bases, with 10 bases remaining between them. The CDR3 is CASSRDFNNEQFF. The DNA for the CDR3 is TGTGCCAGCAGCCGGGACTTCAACAATGAGCAGTTCTTC. Drawing the rest from reference TRBV7-2 and TRBJ2-1, the complete variable domain is GAGVSQSPSNKVTEKGKDVELRCDPISGHTALYWYRQSLGQGLEFLIYFQGNSAPDKSGLPSDRFSAERTGGSVSTLTIQRTQQEDSAVYLCASSRDFNNEQFFGPGTRLTVL.

The gene calls are TRBV6-1 and TRBJ2-1; TRBD1 matches at 9 bases. With 4 bases clipped from V and 7 bases from J, the junction kept 11 bases outside the gene matches. CDR1 and CDR2 (germline): MNHNS, SASEGT. The CDR3 sequence is 16 residues long. This CDR3 is CASSGLWTGVANEQFF. In DNA, the CDR3 is TGTGCCAGCAGTGGCCTTTGGACAGGGGTGGCGAATGAGCAGTTCTTC.

This clonotype was counted between two and nine times. This chain's CDR3 is CASSLVGGLSNQPQHF. The CDR3 region has the DNA TGTGCCAGCAGCTTAGTCGGGGGGCTAAGCAATCAGCCCCAGCATTTT. This chain connects TRBV7-9 to TRBJ1-5; perhaps TRBD1 as D (6 bases). The CDR3 consists of 16 residues. From germline, CDR1 is SEHNR and CDR2 FQNEAQ (reference sequence). Trimming took 1 base from V and 1 from J, leaving 11 bases between them. The full variable domain, with the rest looked up from reference TRBV7-9 and TRBJ1-5, is DTGVSQNPRHKITKRGQNVTFRCDPISEHNRLYWYRQTLGQGPEFLTYFQNEAQLEKSRLLSDRFSAERPKGSFSTLEIQRTEQGDSAMYLCASSLVGGLSNQPQHFGDGTRLSIL.

This clonotype was found many times. V usage is TRBV20-1 and J usage is TRBJ2-7; 8 positions agree with TRBD1. Trimming removed 4 bases from V and 3 bases from J; junction bases left unmatched: 5. The CDR3 has 13 residues. The germline V gene encodes CDR1 DFQATT and CDR2 SNEGSKA (reference sequence). The DNA of the CDR3 is TGCAGTGCTAAGACAGGGGCCTTCTACGAGCAGTACTTC. As protein: CSAKTGAFYEQYF.

V and J are TRBV29-1 and TRBJ2-4, with D hard to call. CDR3 length: 14 amino acids. V lost 4 bases and J lost 3, with 13 bases in between. Per the germline V gene, CDR1 is SQVTM and CDR2 is ANQGSEA. The CDR3 DNA follows: TGCAGCGTTGTTTCTGGGGTGGGCAAAAACATTCAGTACTTC. Translating it yields CSVVSGVGKNIQYF.

This clonotype was counted only a few times. The J gene is TRBJ2-7, the V gene TRBV5-6; a possible D gene is TRBD1 (5 bases). This CDR3 has 14 residues. With 6 bases removed from V and 4 bases from J, the gap between germline ends came to 17 bases. The germline gives CDR1 SGHDT, CDR2 YYEEEE. The CDR3 region has the DNA TGTGCCAGCAACGTTGACAGTTTAGTTTACGAGCAGTACTTC. This sequence encodes CASNVDSLVYEQYF.

V usage is TRBV6-4 and J usage is TRBJ2-7, with D perhaps being TRBD1 or TRBD2 (5 bases each). V shed 8 bases and J shed 1 base, with 12 bases lying between them. The CDR3 sequence is 13 residues long. CDR1 is MRHNA, CDR2 SNTAGT, per germline. The CDR3 spells CASRRDGSYEQYF. DNA for the CDR3: TGTGCCAGCCGCAGGGACGGATCCTACGAGCAGTACTTC.